A single sample is the source of the 31 T cell receptor beta chains below, sequenced in a study of T cell responses to AZD1222 COVID-19 vaccine. Sequencing used immunoSEQ multiplex PCR; TCRdb keeps in-frame clones, though not all of them. The sample yields some 84,000 clones, around nine tenths seen once. Sequenced here: peripheral blood, sampled 28 days after the second AZD1222 dose. All receptors derive from an adult who received the AZD1222 COVID-19 vaccine.

CDR3 region: CASSLGGDRPFF. DNA for the CDR3: TGTGCCAGCAGCTTGGGAGGGGATAGGCCTTTCTTT. This chain connects TRBV5-6 to TRBJ1-1, with a weak D call TRBD1 (5 bases). CDR3 length: 12 amino acids. The V gene's germline CDR1 is SGHDT and CDR2 YYEEEE. Trimming took off 0 bases at V and 12 bases at J, with 12 bases between the two ends.

This chain links TRBV6-5 with TRBJ1-2; possibly TRBD1 for D (6 bases). Germline-derived CDR1 and CDR2 are MNHEY and SVGAGI. Trimming cost V 4 bases and J 8 bases, with 14 bases left between them. CDR3 length: 13 residues. CDR3 in amino acids: CASSFTGMGGYTF. CDR3 sequence (DNA): TGTGCCAGCAGTTTTACAGGGATGGGGGGCTACACCTTC.

This chain uses TRBV10-3 with TRBJ1-2; 7 bases are shared with TRBD1. This CDR3 has 14 amino acids. Trimming took 6 bases from V and 2 from J; bases not matched to a gene: 6. Germline V gene sequence: CDR1 ENHRY, CDR2 SYGVKD. For the CDR3, the DNA is TGTGCCATCAGGCGGACAGGCGACAACTATGGCTACACCTTC. This gives the protein CAIRRTGDNYGYTF.

J is TRBJ1-5 and V is TRBV19, with unresolved D. CDR1 LNHDA and CDR2 SQIVND come from the germline V gene (reference sequence). This CDR3 region has 14 residues. V dropped 3 bases and J dropped 5 bases, with 11 bases sitting between them. The CDR3 sequence is CASSIRQVDQPQHF. The CDR3 nucleotides are TGTGCCAGTAGTATTCGGCAGGTCGATCAGCCCCAGCATTTT.

The chain recombines TRBV19 with TRBJ1-3; D is undetermined. Trimming took off 5 bases at V and 2 bases at J, with 10 bases between the two ends. Looked up from germline, CDR1 is LNHDA and CDR2 is SQIVND (reference sequence). CDR3 length: 14 residues. CDR3 residues: CASSVQSTGNTIYF. The DNA of the CDR3 is TGTGCCAGTAGTGTACAGAGCACTGGAAACACCATATATTTT.

In this sample, this clone turned up once. The V and J genes are TRBV6-5 and TRBJ2-2; 8 bases fit TRBD1. With V trimmed by 3 bases and J by 3 bases, 6 bases remained unmatched. There are 16 residues in the CDR3. In germline, CDR1 is MNHEY, CDR2 SVGAGI. The CDR3 DNA is TGTGCCAGCAGTTATTCTAGGACAGGGTACACCGGGGAGCTGTTTTTT. Translation gives CASSYSRTGYTGELFF.

The genes are TRBV7-2 and TRBJ1-1; D possibly corresponds to TRBD1 (5 bases). The CDR3 length is 11 residues. Looked up from germline, CDR1 is SGHTA and CDR2 is FQGNSA. Trimming removed 4 bases at V and 8 bases at J, with 8 bases between. The CDR3 DNA reads as TGTGCCAGCAGCTGGGGCCGGGAAGCTTTCTTT. Its protein product is CASSWGREAFF. Looking up the rest from reference TRBV7-2 and TRBJ1-1 gives the full variable domain: GAGVSQSPSNKVTEKGKDVELRCDPISGHTALYWYRQSLGQGLEFLIYFQGNSAPDKSGLPSDRFSAERTGGSVSTLTIQRTQQEDSAVYLCASSWGREAFFGQGTRLTVV.

This clone was counted once. The sample carries other DNA sequences with the same CDR3. The gene calls are TRBV27 and TRBJ1-2, with D possibly matching TRBD1 (6 bases). From germline, CDR1 is MNHEY and CDR2 SMNVEV (reference sequence). The ends were cut back, 2 bases at V and 6 bases at J, with 10 bases in the middle. This CDR3 contains 13 residues. The CDR3 DNA is TGTGCCAGCAGTTTAAGGGGGGCTGATGGCTACACCTTC. This translates into CASSLRGADGYTF.

The chain links TRBV9 to TRBJ2-2; D is unclear. The CDR3 extends over 13 amino acids. Between the trimmed V and J ends, which lost 2 bases and 2 bases, there was a span of 4 bases. CDR1 and CDR2 (germline): SGDLS, YYNGEE. The DNA for the CDR3 is TGTGCCAGCAGCGTCTCTAACACCGGGGAGCTGTTTTTT. This encodes CASSVSNTGELFF.

This clone was seen a handful of times. V usage is TRBV7-9 and J usage is TRBJ2-1; D unclear. Germline loops: CDR1 SEHNR, CDR2 FQNEAQ (reference sequence). This CDR3 has 14 amino acids. V was cut by 7 bases and J by 0 bases, with 10 bases left in between. The DNA for the CDR3 is TGTGCCAGCAAAAAACTGAGCTCCTACAATGAGCAGTTCTTC. It is translated as CASKKLSSYNEQFF.

CDR3 residues: CSASYPQGDYGYTF. In nucleotides, the CDR3 is TGCAGTGCTAGTTATCCACAGGGTGACTATGGCTACACCTTC. The chain links TRBV20-1 to TRBJ1-2; TRBD1 might be the D (6 bases). This CDR3 is 14 amino acids long. CDR1 DFQATT and CDR2 SNEGSKA come from the germline V gene (reference sequence). The V end lost 3 bases, the J end lost 3 bases, and 14 bases lay between the germline ends.

This chain links TRBV11-1 with TRBJ2-7; D unresolved. Germline CDR1 reads SGHAT; CDR2 reads FQDESV (reference sequence). V gave up 0 bases and J gave up 2 bases, with 11 bases separating them. The CDR3 runs 15 residues. CDR3 sequence: CASSLALGLTYEQYF. The CDR3 DNA reads TGTGCCAGCAGCTTAGCGCTGGGCCTAACCTACGAGCAGTACTTC.

The chain joins TRBV24-1 to TRBJ2-5; TRBD1 is a possible D gene (6 bases). The V gene's germline CDR1 is KGHDR and CDR2 SFDVKD. The CDR3 is 14 amino acids. V lost 5 bases, J lost 5 bases, and 14 bases lay in between. As DNA, the CDR3 is TGTGCCACCAGTGCGACCCCCCAGGGGGAGACCCAGTACTTC. Translated: CATSATPQGETQYF.

By share, this clone ranks as medium-sized. The chain links TRBV29-1 to TRBJ1-5; D may be TRBD1 (5 bases). With 5 bases removed from V and 2 bases from J, the gap between germline ends came to 7 bases. The CDR3 has 12 residues. The germline CDR1 and CDR2 sequences are SQVTM and ANQGSEA. The CDR3 region is CSVMTGNQPQHF. CDR3 nucleotide sequence: TGCAGCGTTATGACAGGCAATCAGCCCCAGCATTTT.

The chain couples TRBV6-5 to TRBJ2-5, with D maybe TRBD2 (5 bases). The CDR3 totals 14 residues. With 11 bases removed from V and 4 bases from J, the gap between germline ends came to 20 bases. Germline loops: CDR1 MNHEY, CDR2 SVGAGI. Here the CDR3 reads CARSRQDSSETQYF. The CDR3 coding sequence is TGTGCCCGCTCGAGGCAGGACTCCTCAGAGACCCAGTACTTC.

This clone has a single count. The chain employs TRBV15 and TRBJ2-7, with TRBD1 matching 10 bases. This CDR3 is 15 amino acids long. V lost 5 bases and J lost 2; bases outside the gene matches: 6. Looked up from germline, CDR1 is LNHNV and CDR2 is YYDKDF (reference sequence). In DNA, the CDR3 is TGTGCCACCAGCCAATTGGGACAGGGGACCTACGAGCAGTACTTC. Its protein is CATSQLGQGTYEQYF.

This clone was picked up one time. The V gene is TRBV29-1, the J gene TRBJ2-3; D perhaps matches TRBD2 (7 bases). The germline V and J ends were trimmed by 4 bases and 2 bases, with 10 bases remaining between them. Germline CDR1 reads SQVTM; CDR2 reads ANQGSEA. The CDR3 covers 13 residues. In DNA, the CDR3 is TGCAGCGTTGGAGGGGGGGCCACAGATACGCAGTATTTT. It codes for CSVGGGATDTQYF.

This clone was recorded a few times. This sequence joins TRBV6-2 or TRBV6-3 and TRBJ1-5; D is undetermined. This CDR3 is 16 amino acids long. In germline, CDR1 is MNHEY, CDR2 SVGEGT. V was clipped by 5 bases and J by 2 bases, with 16 bases between them. The CDR3 DNA sequence: TGTGCCAGCAGTAGGGCAGGATCTGTCGGCAATCAGCCCCAGCATTTT. Its protein is CASSRAGSVGNQPQHF.

The chain carries TRBV23-1 and TRBJ2-3, with TRBD2 identical over 8 bases. TRBV23-1 has ORF status, its function being uncertain. CDR3 size: 18 residues. V was clipped by 4 bases and J by 4 bases; unmatched bases: 16. In DNA, the CDR3 is TGCGCCAGCAGTCCTCACCCGGGGGGGGGTCCCCCGGCAGATACGCAGTATTTT. This sequence encodes CASSPHPGGGPPADTQYF.

On this clone: This sequence may be a read error, since a much larger clone differs from it by one base. The chain joins TRBV15 to TRBJ1-4; D is uncertain. The V gene's germline CDR1 is LNHNV and CDR2 YYDKDF (reference sequence). The CDR3 runs to 14 residues. The CDR3 reads CVTRRVQDNEKLFF. The CDR3, as DNA: TGTGTCACCAGGAGGGTCCAGGATAATGAAAAACTGTTTTTT.

The CDR3 sequence is CASSDGGRSWEQYF. The DNA for the CDR3 is TGTGCCAGCAGTGACGGGGGGCGATCGTGGGAGCAGTACTTC. The chain couples TRBV6-1 to TRBJ2-7; a weak D match, TRBD2 (7 bases). The germline gives CDR1 MNHNS, CDR2 SASEGT. The germline V and J ends were trimmed by 3 bases and 7 bases, with 16 bases remaining between them. The CDR3 runs 14 residues.

The J gene is TRBJ1-2, the V gene TRBV11-1; tentative D call: TRBD1 (5 bases). The germline V gene has CDR1 SGHAT and CDR2 FQDESV (reference sequence). The CDR3 has 16 residues. V lost 5 bases, J lost 2 bases, and 18 bases lay in between. The CDR3 DNA reads as TGTGCCAGCAGCCCAAACGGGGCGGCAGTAAACTATGGCTACACCTTC. Translated: CASSPNGAAVNYGYTF.

This chain uses TRBV2 with TRBJ1-5; D not resolved. The CDR3 extends over 15 amino acids. In germline, CDR1 is SNHLY, CDR2 FYNNEI. V lost 6 bases and J 0 bases, leaving 12 bases between the germline ends. Here the CDR3 reads CASRLLGGSNQPQHF. DNA of the CDR3: TGTGCCAGCAGGCTCTTAGGTGGTAGCAATCAGCCCCAGCATTTT.

This rearrangement joins TRBV4-3 to TRBJ2-1; D uncertain. Trimming took off 1 base at V and 6 bases at J, with 7 bases between the two ends. From germline, CDR1 is LGHNA and CDR2 YSLEER. This CDR3 spans 13 amino acids. The CDR3 region is CASSQVTFNEQFF. Written as DNA, the CDR3 is TGCGCCAGCAGCCAAGTCACCTTCAATGAGCAGTTCTTC.

The V and J genes are TRBV6-2 or TRBV6-3 and TRBJ1-2; D may be TRBD1 (5 bases). Trimming pared 7 bases from V and 5 bases from J, leaving 11 bases between. CDR1 and CDR2 from the germline V gene are MNHEY and SVGEGT. The CDR3 loop spans 12 amino acids. The CDR3 bases are TGTGCCAGCACCCCGGGGGGGTATGGCTACACCTTC. Amino acid sequence: CASTPGGYGYTF.

The CDR3 DNA is TGTGCCACGTTAGGGGGGTTCTTGGATTCACCCCTCCACTTT. This sequence encodes CATLGGFLDSPLHF. The chain recombines TRBV2 with TRBJ1-6; tentative D call: TRBD1 (6 bases). Germline lookup yields CDR1 SNHLY and CDR2 FYNNEI. The CDR3 is 14 residues long. V lost 10 bases and J lost 8, with 18 bases in between.

The chain recombines TRBV5-1 with TRBJ2-1, with D uncertain. V gave up 5 bases and J gave up 4 bases, with 10 bases separating them. Germline lookup yields CDR1 SGHRS and CDR2 YFSETQ. This CDR3 contains 13 residues. This chain's CDR3 is CASSHDGYNEQFF. CDR3 DNA: TGCGCCAGCAGTCATGACGGATACAATGAGCAGTTCTTC.

The chain combines TRBV28 with TRBJ1-5; D uncertain. CDR1 is MDHEN, CDR2 SYDVKM, per germline. The V end was cut by 8 bases, the J end by 1 base, with 9 bases between. CDR3 length: 13 residues. In DNA, the CDR3 is TGTGCCAGCGCCTTTACAAGCAATCAGCCCCAGCATTTT. This codes for CASAFTSNQPQHF.

This clone was recorded only once. The chain joins TRBV19 to TRBJ1-1, with D maybe TRBD1 (5 bases). Germline assignment: CDR1 LNHDA and CDR2 SQIVND (reference sequence). This CDR3 spans 14 amino acids. Between the trimmed V and J ends, which lost 1 base and 2 bases, there was a span of 8 bases. DNA of the CDR3: TGTGCCAGTAGTATAGTCGGGGGAAACACTGAAGCTTTCTTT. Translation gives CASSIVGGNTEAFF.

The chain joins TRBV3-1 (or the pseudogene TRBV3-2) to TRBJ1-3, with D possibly being TRBD1 (5 bases). Germline CDR1 and CDR2: LGHDT and YNNKEL (reference sequence). The germline V and J ends were trimmed by 1 base and 4 bases, with 8 bases remaining between them. The CDR3 length is 14 residues. In nucleotides, the CDR3 is TGTGCCAGCAGCCAAGGCGGGGGAGGAAACACCATATATTTT. Its protein is CASSQGGGGNTIYF.

Regarding this clone: This same CDR3 is encoded by further DNA sequences in the sample. The chain combines TRBV27 with TRBJ1-2, with 7 bases matching TRBD1. The J segment lost 2 bases and the V segment lost 4 bases, leaving 4 bases of the junction unmatched. The CDR3 runs to 14 residues. Germline V gene data show CDR1 as MNHEY and CDR2 as SMNVEV (reference sequence). DNA for the CDR3: TGTGCCAGCAGTTCCGGGGGACAGAACTATGGCTACACCTTC. The encoded protein is CASSSGGQNYGYTF.